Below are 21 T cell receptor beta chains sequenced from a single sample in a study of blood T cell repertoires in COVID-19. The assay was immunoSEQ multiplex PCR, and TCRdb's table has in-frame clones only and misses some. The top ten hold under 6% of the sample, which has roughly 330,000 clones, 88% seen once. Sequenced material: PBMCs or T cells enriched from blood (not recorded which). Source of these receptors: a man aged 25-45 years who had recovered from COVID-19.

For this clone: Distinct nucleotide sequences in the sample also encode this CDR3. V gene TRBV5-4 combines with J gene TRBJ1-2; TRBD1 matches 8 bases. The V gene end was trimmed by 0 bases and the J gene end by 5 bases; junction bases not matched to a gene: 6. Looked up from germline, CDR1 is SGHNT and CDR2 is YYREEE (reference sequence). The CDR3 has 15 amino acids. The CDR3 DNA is TGTGCCAGCAGCTTGGGTGGACAGGGAGTGTATGGCTACACCTTC. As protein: CASSLGGQGVYGYTF.

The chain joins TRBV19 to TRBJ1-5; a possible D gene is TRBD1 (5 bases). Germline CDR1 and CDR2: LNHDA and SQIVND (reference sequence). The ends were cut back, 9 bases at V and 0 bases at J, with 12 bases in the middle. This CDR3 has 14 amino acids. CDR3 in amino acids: CARGLRYSNQPQHF. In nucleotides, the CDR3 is TGTGCCAGGGGGCTGCGTTATAGCAATCAGCCCCAGCATTTT.

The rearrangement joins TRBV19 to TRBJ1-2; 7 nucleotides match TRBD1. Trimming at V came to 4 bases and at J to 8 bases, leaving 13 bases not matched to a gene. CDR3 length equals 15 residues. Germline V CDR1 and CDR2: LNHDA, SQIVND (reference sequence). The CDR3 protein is CASSSEQGFIGGYTF. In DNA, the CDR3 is TGTGCCAGTAGTAGCGAACAGGGGTTCATTGGAGGCTACACCTTC.

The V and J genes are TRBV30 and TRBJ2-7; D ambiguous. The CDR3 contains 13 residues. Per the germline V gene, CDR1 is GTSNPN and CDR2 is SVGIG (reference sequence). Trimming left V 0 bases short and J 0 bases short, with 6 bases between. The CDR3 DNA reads TGTGCCTGGAGTGTACTTAACTCCTACGAGCAGTACTTC. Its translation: CAWSVLNSYEQYF.

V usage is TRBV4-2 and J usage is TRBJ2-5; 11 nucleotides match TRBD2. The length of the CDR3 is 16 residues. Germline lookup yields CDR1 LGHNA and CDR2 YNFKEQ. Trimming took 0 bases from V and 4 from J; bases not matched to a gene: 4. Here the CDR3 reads CASSQEGTSGGETQYF. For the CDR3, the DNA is TGTGCCAGCAGCCAAGAGGGGACTAGCGGCGGAGAGACCCAGTACTTC.

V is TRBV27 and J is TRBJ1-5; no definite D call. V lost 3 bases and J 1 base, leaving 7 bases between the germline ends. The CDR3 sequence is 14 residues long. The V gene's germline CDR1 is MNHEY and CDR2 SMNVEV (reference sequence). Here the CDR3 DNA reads TGTGCCAGCAGTTTGGTACACAGCAATCAGCCCCAGCATTTT. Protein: CASSLVHSNQPQHF.

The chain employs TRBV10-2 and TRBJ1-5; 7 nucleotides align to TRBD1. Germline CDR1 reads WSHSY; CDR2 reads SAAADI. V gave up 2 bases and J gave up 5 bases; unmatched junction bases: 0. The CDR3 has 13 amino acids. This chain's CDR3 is CASSEDRDQPQHF. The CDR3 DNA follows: TGCGCCAGCAGTGAGGACAGGGATCAGCCCCAGCATTTT.

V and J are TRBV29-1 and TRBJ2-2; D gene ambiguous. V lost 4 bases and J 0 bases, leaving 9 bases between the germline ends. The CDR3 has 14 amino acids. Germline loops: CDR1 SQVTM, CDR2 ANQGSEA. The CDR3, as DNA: TGCAGCGTTGCGCAGGCTCCGAACACCGGGGAGCTGTTTTTT. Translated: CSVAQAPNTGELFF.

CDR3 sequence reads: CASSLLGTTNNEQFF. CDR3 nucleotides: TGTGCCAGCAGCTTGTTAGGGACAACCAACAATGAGCAGTTCTTC. V is TRBV5-4 and J is TRBJ2-1, with D tentatively TRBD1 (6 bases). The germline gives CDR1 SGHNT, CDR2 YYREEE (reference sequence). The CDR3 spans 15 residues. Trimming took off 1 base at V and 5 bases at J, with 13 bases between the two ends.

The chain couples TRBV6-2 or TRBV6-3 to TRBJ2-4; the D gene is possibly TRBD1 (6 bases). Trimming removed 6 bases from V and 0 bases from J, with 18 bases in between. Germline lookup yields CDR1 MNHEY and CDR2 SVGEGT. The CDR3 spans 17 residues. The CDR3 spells CASSPLGGKLAKNIQYF. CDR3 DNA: TGTGCCAGCAGCCCGTTAGGGGGAAAGCTAGCCAAAAACATTCAGTACTTC.

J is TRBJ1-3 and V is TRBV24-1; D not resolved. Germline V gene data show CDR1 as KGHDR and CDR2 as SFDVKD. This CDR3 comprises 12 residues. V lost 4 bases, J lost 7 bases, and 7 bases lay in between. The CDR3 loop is CATSDPRNTIYF. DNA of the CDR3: TGTGCCACCAGTGACCCGAGGAACACCATATATTTT.

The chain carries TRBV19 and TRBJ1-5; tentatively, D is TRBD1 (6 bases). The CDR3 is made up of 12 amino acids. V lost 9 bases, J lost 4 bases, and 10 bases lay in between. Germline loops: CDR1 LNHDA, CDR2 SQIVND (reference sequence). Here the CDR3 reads CASRGRNQPQHF. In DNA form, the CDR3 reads TGTGCCAGCAGGGGCCGAAATCAGCCCCAGCATTTT.

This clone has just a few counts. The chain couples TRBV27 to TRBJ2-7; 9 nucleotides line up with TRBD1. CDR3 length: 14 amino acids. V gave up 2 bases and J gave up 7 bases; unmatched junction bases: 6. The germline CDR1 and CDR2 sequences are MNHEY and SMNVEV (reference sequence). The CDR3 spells CASSLVQGAREQYF. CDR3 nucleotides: TGTGCCAGCAGTTTAGTACAGGGGGCCAGGGAGCAGTACTTC.

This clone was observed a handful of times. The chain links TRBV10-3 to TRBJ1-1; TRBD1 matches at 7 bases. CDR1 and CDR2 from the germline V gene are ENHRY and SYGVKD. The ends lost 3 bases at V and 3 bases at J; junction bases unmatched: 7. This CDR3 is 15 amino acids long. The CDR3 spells CAISDWDSGDTEAFF. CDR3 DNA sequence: TGTGCCATCAGTGACTGGGACAGTGGTGACACTGAAGCTTTCTTT.

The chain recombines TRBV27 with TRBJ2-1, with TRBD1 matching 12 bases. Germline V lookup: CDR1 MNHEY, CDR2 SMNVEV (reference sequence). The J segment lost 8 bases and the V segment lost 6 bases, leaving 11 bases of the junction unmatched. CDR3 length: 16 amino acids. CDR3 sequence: CASSSPPGQGAHEQFF. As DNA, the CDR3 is TGTGCCAGCAGCTCACCTCCGGGACAGGGGGCCCATGAGCAGTTCTTC.

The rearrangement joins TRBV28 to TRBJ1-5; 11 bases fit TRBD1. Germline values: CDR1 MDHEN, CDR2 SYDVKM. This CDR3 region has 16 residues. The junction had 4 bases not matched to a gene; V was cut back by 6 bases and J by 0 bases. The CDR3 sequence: CASSGDRGDSNQPQHF. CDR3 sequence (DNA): TGTGCCAGCAGCGGGGACAGGGGGGATAGCAATCAGCCCCAGCATTTT.

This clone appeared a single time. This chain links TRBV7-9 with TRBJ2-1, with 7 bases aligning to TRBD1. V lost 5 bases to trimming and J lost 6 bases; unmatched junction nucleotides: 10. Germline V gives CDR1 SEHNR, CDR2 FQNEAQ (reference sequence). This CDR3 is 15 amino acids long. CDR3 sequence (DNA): TGTGCCAGCAGCCAGGCCGGGACAGCTAGCAATGAGCAGTTCTTC. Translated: CASSQAGTASNEQFF.

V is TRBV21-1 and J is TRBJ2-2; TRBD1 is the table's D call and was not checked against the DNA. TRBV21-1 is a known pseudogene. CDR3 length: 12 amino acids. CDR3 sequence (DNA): TGTGCCAGCACCAGACAGGGACCGGAGCTGTTTTTT. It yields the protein CASTRQGPELFF.

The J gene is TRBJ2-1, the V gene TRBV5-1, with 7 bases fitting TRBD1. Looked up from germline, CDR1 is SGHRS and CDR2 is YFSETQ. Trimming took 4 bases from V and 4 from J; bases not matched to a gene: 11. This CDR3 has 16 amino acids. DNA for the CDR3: TGCGCCAGCAGCCCGGTTCCCGGGACAGTTTACAATGAGCAGTTCTTC. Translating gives CASSPVPGTVYNEQFF.

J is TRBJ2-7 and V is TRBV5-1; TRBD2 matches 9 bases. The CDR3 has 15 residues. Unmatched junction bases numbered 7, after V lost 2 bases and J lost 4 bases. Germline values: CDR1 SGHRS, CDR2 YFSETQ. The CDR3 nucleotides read TGCGCCAGCAGCTTTGATAGCGGGGGCGGGTACGAGCAGTACTTC. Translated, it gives CASSFDSGGGYEQYF.

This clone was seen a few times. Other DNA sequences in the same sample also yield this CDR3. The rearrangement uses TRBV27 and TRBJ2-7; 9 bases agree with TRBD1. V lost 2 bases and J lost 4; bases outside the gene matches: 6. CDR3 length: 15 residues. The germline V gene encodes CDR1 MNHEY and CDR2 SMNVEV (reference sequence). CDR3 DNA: TGTGCCAGCAGTTTAGGAGGACAGGGGTCGTACGAGCAGTACTTC. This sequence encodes CASSLGGQGSYEQYF.